This T cell receptor (beta chain) emerged from a study of blood T cell repertoires in COVID-19. Study context: Specimens from acute and convalescent COVID-19 originated in the United States, Italy and Spain. The cDNA or gDNA used as material had been derived from T cells, B-cell-depleted T cells, or PBMCs.

Clones were sequenced by immunoSEQ multiplex PCR, and TCRdb holds only the in-frame ones, with some missing. The sample yields roughly 53,000 clones, roughly four fifths seen once. V was clipped by 3 bases and J by 5 bases; unmatched bases: 7. The CDR3 consists of 16 residues. Germline CDR1 LGHDT, CDR2 YNNKEL (reference sequence). The sample comprised peripheral blood. The receptor's source is a human donor in a cohort sampled during active COVID-19. This sequence joins TRBV3-1 (or the pseudogene TRBV3-2) and TRBJ2-5, with 12 bases fitting TRBD1. Here the CDR3 reads CASSHSGQGAGETQYF. CDR3 in DNA: TGTGCCAGCAGCCACTCGGGACAGGGGGCGGGGGAGACCCAGTACTTC.